This T cell receptor (beta chain) came from a study of control samples from healthy donors and cancer patients. Data came from immunoSEQ multiplex PCR; TCRdb stores just in-frame clones and leaves some out. This table holds about 80,000 clones, roughly 82% found once. The CDR3 sequence is 13 residues long. Looked up from germline, CDR1 is SGDLS and CDR2 is YYNGEE. V lost 4 bases, J lost 5 bases, and 10 bases lay in between. The chain recombines TRBV9 with TRBJ2-1, with D unresolved. The sequencing input was PBMCs. This sequence originates from a man in his 60s with head and neck cancer. The CDR3 spells CASSRASDNEQFF. CDR3 bases: TGTGCCAGCAGCCGTGCTTCTGACAATGAGCAGTTCTTC.